The TCR beta chain under discussion was sequenced for a study of blood T cell repertoires in COVID-19. This clone was seen once. Participants, about 18 to 90 years old, spanned around 25 US areas. The method was immunoSEQ multiplex PCR; TCRdb's version includes in-frame clones alone and lacks a portion of them. This table has over 400,000 clones, approximately 90% appearing once. This CDR3 contains 12 residues. Per the germline V gene, CDR1 is SGHTA and CDR2 is FQGNSA. V dropped 5 bases and J dropped 3 bases, with 7 bases sitting between them. Input material: PBMCs or T cells enriched from blood (not recorded which). The clonotype originates from a woman aged 60-75 years who had recovered from COVID-19. The gene calls are TRBV7-2 and TRBJ1-2; D is ambiguous. The CDR3: CASSNSYYGYTF. CDR3 bases: TGTGCCAGCAGCAACAGCTACTATGGCTACACCTTC.